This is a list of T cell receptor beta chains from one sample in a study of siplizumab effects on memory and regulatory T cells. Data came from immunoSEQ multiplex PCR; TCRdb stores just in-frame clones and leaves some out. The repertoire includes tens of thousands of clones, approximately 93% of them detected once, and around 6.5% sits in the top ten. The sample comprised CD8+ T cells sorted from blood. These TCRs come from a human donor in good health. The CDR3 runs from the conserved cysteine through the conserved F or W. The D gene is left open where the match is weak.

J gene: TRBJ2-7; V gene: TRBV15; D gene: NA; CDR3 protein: CATSRGGDRAFSYEQYF
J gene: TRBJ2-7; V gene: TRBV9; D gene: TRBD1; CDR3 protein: CASSARTGFYEQYF
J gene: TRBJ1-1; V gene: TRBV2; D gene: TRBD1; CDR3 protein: CASSEAGLTGSSNTEAFF
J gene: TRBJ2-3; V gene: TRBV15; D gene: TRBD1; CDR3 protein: CATSREGQFIDTQYF
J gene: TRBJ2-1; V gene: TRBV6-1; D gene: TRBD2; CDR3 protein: CASSGGTSGRALEQFF
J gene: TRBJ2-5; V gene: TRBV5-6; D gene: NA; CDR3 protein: CASGEGGETQYF
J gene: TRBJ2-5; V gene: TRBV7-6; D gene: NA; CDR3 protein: CASSLVGRTYQETQYF
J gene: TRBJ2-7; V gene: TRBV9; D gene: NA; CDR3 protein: CASSGGFQGDEQYF
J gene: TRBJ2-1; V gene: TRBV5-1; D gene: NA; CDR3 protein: CASSLEGDNPYYNEQFF
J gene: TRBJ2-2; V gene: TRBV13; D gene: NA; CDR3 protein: CASSLGLNTGELFF
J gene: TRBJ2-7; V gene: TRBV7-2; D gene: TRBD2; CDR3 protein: CASSLRRTSGREQYF
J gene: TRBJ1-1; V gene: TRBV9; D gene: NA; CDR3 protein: CASSPPESWMNTEAFF
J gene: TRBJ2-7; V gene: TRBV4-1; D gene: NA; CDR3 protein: CASSHQVGGEEYF
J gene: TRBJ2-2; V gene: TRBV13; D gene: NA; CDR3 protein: CASSLKGNTGELFF
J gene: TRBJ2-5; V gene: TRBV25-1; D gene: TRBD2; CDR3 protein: CASSEYGTSRGGETQYF
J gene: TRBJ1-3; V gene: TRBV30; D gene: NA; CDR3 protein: CAWMGGGSGNTIYF
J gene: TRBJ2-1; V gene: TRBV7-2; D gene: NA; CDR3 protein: CASSPVIDWSYNEQFF
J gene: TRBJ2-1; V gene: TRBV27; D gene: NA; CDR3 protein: CASSLGGGEQFF
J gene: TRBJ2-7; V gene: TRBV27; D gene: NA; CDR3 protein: CASSRGSLVSYEQYF
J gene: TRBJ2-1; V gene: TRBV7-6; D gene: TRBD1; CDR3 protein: CASSFFADRGPVNEQFF
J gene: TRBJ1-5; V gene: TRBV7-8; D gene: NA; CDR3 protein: CASSPDSNSNQPQHF
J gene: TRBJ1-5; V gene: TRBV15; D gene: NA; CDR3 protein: CATSRGGGGQPQHF
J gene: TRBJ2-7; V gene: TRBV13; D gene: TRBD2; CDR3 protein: CASSLGSGTSGVVYF
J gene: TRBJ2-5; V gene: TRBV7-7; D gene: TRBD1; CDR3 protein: CASSWETGGWETQYF
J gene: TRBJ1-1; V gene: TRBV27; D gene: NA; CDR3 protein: CASSLSGGMNTEAFF
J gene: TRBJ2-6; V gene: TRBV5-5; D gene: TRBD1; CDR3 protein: CASSSDRAGANVLTF
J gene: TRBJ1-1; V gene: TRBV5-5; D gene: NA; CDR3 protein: CASSFPLGSESTEAFF
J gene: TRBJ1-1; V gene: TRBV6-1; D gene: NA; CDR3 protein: CASSEVDNMNTEAFF
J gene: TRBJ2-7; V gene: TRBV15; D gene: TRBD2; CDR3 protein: CATSRVSAGDYEQYF
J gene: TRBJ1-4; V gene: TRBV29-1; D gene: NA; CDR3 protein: CSASKGNEKLFF
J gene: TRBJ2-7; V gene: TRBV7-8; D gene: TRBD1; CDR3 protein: CASSKPGGAHYEQYF
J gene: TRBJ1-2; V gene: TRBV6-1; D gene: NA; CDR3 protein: CASSPTGSNYGYTF
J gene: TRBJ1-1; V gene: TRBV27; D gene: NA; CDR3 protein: CASSLNPVNTEAFF
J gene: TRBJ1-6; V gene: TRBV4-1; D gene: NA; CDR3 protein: CASSPGQSNSPLHF
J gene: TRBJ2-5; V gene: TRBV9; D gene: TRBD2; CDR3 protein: CASSPRLAGAPQETQYF
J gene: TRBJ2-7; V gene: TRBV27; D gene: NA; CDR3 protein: CASSFVDRTYEQYF
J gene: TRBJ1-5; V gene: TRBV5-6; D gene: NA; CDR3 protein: CASSLAVSSNQPQHF
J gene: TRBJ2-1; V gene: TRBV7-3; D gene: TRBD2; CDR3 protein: CASSLSSPRLAGDNEQFF
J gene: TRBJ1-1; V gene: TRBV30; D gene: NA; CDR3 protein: CAWSGGDTEAFF
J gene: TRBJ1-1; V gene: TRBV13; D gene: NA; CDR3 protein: CASSLGSGNTEAFF
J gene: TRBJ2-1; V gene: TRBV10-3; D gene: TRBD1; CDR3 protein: CAISPEGDRTYNEQFF
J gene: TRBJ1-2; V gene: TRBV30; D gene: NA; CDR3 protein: CAWSVTASYGYTF
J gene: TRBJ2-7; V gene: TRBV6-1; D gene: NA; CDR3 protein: CASQDRSPEQYF
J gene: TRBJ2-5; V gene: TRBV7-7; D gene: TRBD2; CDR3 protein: CASGTLGLAGTQYF
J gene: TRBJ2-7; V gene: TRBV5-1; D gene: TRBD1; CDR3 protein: CASRGDRMTYEQYF
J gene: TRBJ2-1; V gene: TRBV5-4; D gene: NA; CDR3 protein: CASSFWEVHEQFF
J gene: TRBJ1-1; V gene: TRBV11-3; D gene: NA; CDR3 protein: CASSLTGDWAEAFF
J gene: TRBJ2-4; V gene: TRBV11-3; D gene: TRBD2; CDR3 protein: CASSLATTGGENIQYF
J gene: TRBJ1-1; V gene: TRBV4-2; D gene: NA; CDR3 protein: CASSQDERGWTMNTEAFF
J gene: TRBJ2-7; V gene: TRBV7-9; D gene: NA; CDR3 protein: CASSRSEDTLGEQYF
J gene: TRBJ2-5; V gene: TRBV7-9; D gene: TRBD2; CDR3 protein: CASSSTSGGYQETQYF
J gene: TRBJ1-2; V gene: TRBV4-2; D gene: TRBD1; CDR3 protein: CASSQDRDRRNYGYTF
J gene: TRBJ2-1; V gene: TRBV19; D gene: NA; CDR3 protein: CASSIGLEEEQFF
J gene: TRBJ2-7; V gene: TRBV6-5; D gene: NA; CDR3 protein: CASSYTMPPYEQHF
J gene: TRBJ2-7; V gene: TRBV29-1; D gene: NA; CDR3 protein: CSVAGLATYEQYF
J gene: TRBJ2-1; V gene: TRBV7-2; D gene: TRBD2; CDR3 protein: CASSLGRTSGFNEQFF
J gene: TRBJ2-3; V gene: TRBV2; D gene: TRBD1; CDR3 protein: CASSAWDSWTDTQYF
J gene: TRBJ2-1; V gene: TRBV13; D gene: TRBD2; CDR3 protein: CASSLSSGGASEQFF